Sequencing of this TCR beta chain was carried out in a study of cytomegalovirus exposure and HLA in healthy donors (dated by TCRdb to about 2017). Some background on the complete study: In an earlier analysis of fewer than 750 of the donors, less than 350 Gb of sequence data and 117 million unique TCR beta sequences from about 190 million T cells were reported. To study patterns of TCR occurrence, a later analysis re-analyzed previously published TCR beta repertoires from 650 to 750 donors and added high-resolution HLA genotyping. To predict cytomegalovirus infection status, the study brought together high-throughput TCR immunosequencing, statistical association of individual TCRs with disease status, and machine learning. The aim of the study was to test whether cataloging public T cell receptors could identify signatures of past pathogen exposure. Class I and class II HLA loci were covered by the typing at four-digit resolution. Alongside the repertoire data, information on donor age, sex, ethnicity and CMV serostatus was compiled. To decide whether each TCR beta V gene segment behaved as functional or pseudogenic, an earlier analysis of fewer than 750 of the donors relied on high-throughput TCR beta sequencing. Genome-wide SNP genotypes for about 60% of the roughly 670 donors were used in a later genetic analysis, which treated that subset as a discovery cohort. The study profiled the T cell repertoires of hundreds of subjects by immunosequencing and related them to cytomegalovirus serostatus. Roughly 5 DR-DQ haplotypes were handled as single units for association and clustering because linkage in the cohort was strong. Across approximately 420 genotyped donors of the cohort, an average of roughly 200,000 unique TCR beta nucleotide sequences per donor were sequenced, and 15% to 20% of those sequences were non-productive. About 310 gigabases of sequencing data and 70 million to 100 million unique TCR sequences were included in an early release covering 550 to 650 HLA-typed donors. Typing coverage varied by locus: roughly 629-640 donors for A, B, C, DRB1 and DQB1; more than 500 for DQA1; over 600 for DPA1; 450 to 480 for DPB1. A separate validation cohort of roughly 130 different subjects was used in addition to the approximately 610-subject first cohort. Of the 350 to 450 genotyped donors, over 65% fell in the genetic ancestry cluster associated with self-reported Caucasian donors. All discovery cohort repertoires had been generated using a single sequencing platform. In the later analysis, no new phenotypic data were used to find candidate immune exposures; instead, reliance was placed on TCR beta sequences and their occurrence across donors.

Taken from cysteine to phenylalanine, the CDR3 has 13 residues. This entry keeps only the CDR3 DNA: 39 bases, framed from base 1. The junction shows trimming of 7 bases on V and 1 base on J, plus 10 bases between the germline ends. Based on the germline V gene, the CDR1 and CDR2 sequences are MNHNS and SASEGT. General findings and caveats noted by the study authors: The authors suggested that the approach could potentially be generalized to other disease states and immunological phenotypes. A later analysis found that HLA-associated TCR beta chains were more clonally expanded and had lower generation probabilities than equally common non-associated chains. Specific HLA alleles were associated with 18,000 or so TCR beta sequences at a false discovery rate of 0.05 in a later analysis. In an earlier analysis of around 500 of the donors, most TCR beta V segments appeared in productive rearrangements about 90% or about 30% of the time, broadly matching IMGT annotations. This cohort had only TCR beta chains sequenced, and the lack of alpha or paired-chain data limited which features could be detected. For the cohort, immune exposure information was limited to CMV serostatus. In a later analysis, several top co-occurrence clusters were reported to appear linked to parvovirus B19, influenza, CMV and Epstein-Barr virus. A later genetic analysis associated a missense DCLRE1C variant with V-gene and J-gene trimming of TCR beta chains, and an independent cohort replicated the association. A few of the identified cytomegalovirus-associated TCR beta chains were confirmed in vitro to be specific for cytomegalovirus antigens. Strong co-occurrence of HLA alleles, especially DR and DQ, made assigning TCR associations to individual alleles difficult. Across donors, most TCR sequences were observed very rarely, whereas some public TCRs were present in many individuals. Sequencing depth was assumed to be roughly uniform across donors in the presence/absence analyses, though that assumption may not hold. A further reported finding was that TCR beta sequences accurately predicted the HLA-A and HLA-B alleles for most subjects in the first cohort. In a later genetic analysis, fewer N-insertions in productive TCRs were reported among donors in an Asian-associated ancestry cluster than the roughly 640-donor mean. Some 15 rarely observed V segments, including chromosome 9 orphons, were excluded from the earlier analysis of approximately 600 of the donors because counts were too low. According to a later analysis, most CMV-associated TCR beta chains appeared to be HLA-restricted, and the HLA associations seemed to be driven largely by CMV exposure. The 87-base-pair reads could not distinguish some IMGT-functional V segments, including TRBV6-2 and TRBV6-3, so those segments were excluded. Linkage disequilibrium might explain the correlated functional status among segregating V segments, but an unknown experimental factor could not be excluded. The study gave a list of some 150 TCR beta chains associated with cytomegalovirus. A group of highly shared sequence variants was considered likely to be a technical artifact of the sequencing pipeline. The classifier was reported to diagnose cytomegalovirus status with high specificity and sensitivity in both the original and validation cohorts. A later analysis found that TCR association rates varied across HLA loci, with DRB1 alleles showing the most associated TCRs and HLA-C alleles the fewest. Because HLA typing was unavailable for some donors at each locus, only the typed subset was used in association tests.

Library construction relied on the immunoSEQ multiplex PCR assay. For the multiplex PCR, a mixture combining 60 forward primers for TCR Vbeta segments and 13 reverse primers for TCR Jbeta segments was used. A multiplex PCR assay on genomic DNA amplified the CDR3 region of rearranged TCR beta genes. The amplified TCR beta libraries were sequenced on the Illumina HiSeq System as 87-base-pair reads. The original methods were these. A later analysis counted about 80 million unique TCR beta chains across the 650 to 700 repertoires, and approximately 11 million of these chains were shared by at least two donors. Raw reads were error-corrected and collapsed into unique sequences with a nearest-neighbor algorithm that merged closely related sequences to remove PCR and sequencing errors. CDR3 sequences were aligned to IMGT reference sequences to assign V, D and J gene segments. For a sequence to be retained, at least a six-nucleotide match to both a V gene segment and a J gene segment was required. A rearrangement counted as productive if the CDR3 had no stop codons and remained in frame with V and J, and every other rearrangement counted as non-productive. CDR3 was defined according to IMGT convention as the region running from the second conserved V-encoded cysteine to the conserved J-encoded phenylalanine. The earlier analysis of 500 to 600 of the donors excluded sequences that lacked an unambiguous match to a single V gene segment. An earlier analysis of fewer than 750 of the donors called V segments functional above 56.7% productive rearrangements and segregating when the between-donor standard deviation exceeded 5%. A statistical classification framework was built to diagnose cytomegalovirus status from the catalog of TCR beta chain sequences. V and J gene assignment, in a later analysis, came from comparing TCR nucleotide sequences with IMGT/GENE-DB human TR gene sequences. A later analysis assigned CDR3 sequences and most-parsimonious VDJ recombination scenarios with the TCRdist pipeline. A later analysis defined each TCR beta chain by its CDR3 amino acid sequence plus V-gene family, and excluded reads lacking a unique V-gene family. In a later analysis, 450 to 600 highly shared, low-generation-probability nucleotide sequences were removed to address suspected cross-contamination and a sequencing artifact. In a later analysis, a clonal expansion index was calculated for each public chain from normalized within-repertoire ranks of inferred template counts. Generation probabilities in a later analysis came from a VDJ recombination model fitted to out-of-frame rearrangements, and those results were checked against IGoR. In a later analysis, hypergeometric tests were used to score TCR-TCR, TCR-HLA and TCR-CMV co-occurrence, with a repertoire-size bias correction applied to TCR pairs. In a later analysis, false discovery rates were estimated by permuting HLA or CMV assignments 20 times. In a later analysis, co-occurring TCRs were grouped using DBSCAN, with TCRdist sequence similarity added in when clustering inside HLA-allele-positive subsets. Repertoires with fewer than 30,000 or more than 120,000 public chains, plus five repertoires with anomalous nucleotide sharing, were excluded from co-occurrence clustering. TCRdb provides this immuneACCESS table in a form limited to in-frame rearrangements. Some clones are lacking; in checked studies, under half of them reflect an unresolved V gene, and why the rest are absent is not known. V, J and clone size are those of that table, while D and trimming were read from the DNA. This sample comprises 210,000 or so clones, around 85% of them detected only once. Roughly 1.3% of the sample rests with the top ten.

The cohort comprised some 730 healthy bone marrow donors. Cohort members were all nominally healthy when sampled, although unrecorded immune exposures were likely present. Of the approximately 700 cohort members, fewer than 300 had positive CMV serostatus and 350 to 450 had negative CMV serostatus, and CMV serostatus was not recorded for the donor. Every donor gave a peripheral blood sample, and the peripheral blood mononuclear cells from that sample were used for TCR beta sequencing. The Qiagen DNeasy Blood Extraction Kit was used to extract genomic DNA from the blood cell samples. A note on this clone: It lacks a known antigen. No quality values exist for individual bases; no much larger clone is one base distant.

The sequencing input was PBMCs. This receptor was taken from a human donor in good health. This receptor chain uses TRBV6-1 and TRBJ1-1; TRBD1 is a possible D gene, resting on 5 matching bases. The CDR3 has the sequence CASTATANTEAFF. The nucleotides are TGTGCCAGCACCGCGACAGCGAACACTGAAGCTTTCTTT.